These 30 T cell receptor beta chains came from one sample sequenced in a study of control samples from healthy donors and cancer patients. TCRdb's table, derived via immunoSEQ multiplex PCR, lists solely in-frame clones and lacks some. The sample carries 85,000 to 100,000 clones, approximately 95% recorded once. The sequenced sample consisted of blood. The receptors come from a man between 18 and 29 years old in good health.

This chain connects TRBV11-2 to TRBJ2-1, with D perhaps assigned TRBD1 or TRBD2 (5 bases each). CDR3 length equals 15 residues. Germline lookup yields CDR1 SGHAT and CDR2 FQNNGV. The V end lost 1 base, the J end lost 3 bases, and 10 bases lay between the germline ends. CDR3 residues: CASSLVRGLYNEQFF. The CDR3 region has the DNA TGTGCCAGCAGCTTAGTACGGGGCCTCTACAATGAGCAGTTCTTC. The full variable domain, in which reference TRBV11-2 and TRBJ2-1 provide the parts outside the CDR3, is EAGVAQSPRYKIIEKRQSVAFWCNPISGHATLYWYQQILGQGPKLLIQFQNNGVVDDSQLPKDRFSAERLKGVDSTLKIQPAKLEDSAVYLCASSLVRGLYNEQFFGPGTRLTVL.

V usage is TRBV7-8 and J usage is TRBJ2-5; a possible D gene is TRBD2 (6 bases). This CDR3 has 16 residues. Per germline, CDR1 SGHVS and CDR2 FQNEAQ. V lost 5 bases, J lost 5 bases, and 21 bases lay in between. CDR3 nucleotides: TGTGCCAGCAGCCCCCTAGGGCTAGCCGGAGGGGAGACCCAGTACTTC. Translated, it gives CASSPLGLAGGETQYF.

The gene calls are TRBV30 and TRBJ2-5, with TRBD1 matching over 8 bases. The V gene's germline CDR1 is GTSNPN and CDR2 SVGIG (reference sequence). The J segment lost 4 bases and the V segment lost 0 bases, leaving 10 bases of the junction unmatched. The CDR3 is 16 residues long. The CDR3 bases are TGTGCCTGGAGTGTACAGGGGGACATCGCAGTAGAGACCCAGTACTTC. It encodes CAWSVQGDIAVETQYF.

This chain links TRBV4-1 with TRBJ1-2, with a weak D call TRBD1 (6 bases). CDR3 size: 16 residues. Germline lookup yields CDR1 MGHRA and CDR2 YSYEKL. V was cut by 0 bases and J by 4 bases, with 15 bases left in between. For the CDR3, the DNA is TGCGCCAGCAGCCAAGAAGGCGGGGGGCCCGGCTATGGCTACACCTTC. Translated, it gives CASSQEGGGPGYGYTF.

The rearrangement uses TRBV30 and TRBJ1-1, with D possibly being TRBD1 (5 bases). Looked up from germline, CDR1 is GTSNPN and CDR2 is SVGIG (reference sequence). The V and J ends lost 3 bases and 4 bases respectively, with 12 bases between them. This CDR3 is 13 amino acids long. CDR3: CAWRAGGGTEAFF. The CDR3, as DNA: TGTGCCTGGAGGGCGGGGGGAGGCACTGAAGCTTTCTTT.

This chain joins TRBV2 and TRBJ2-1; 9 bases line up with TRBD1. Germline V CDR1 and CDR2: SNHLY, FYNNEI. The CDR3 has 15 residues. V dropped 6 bases and J dropped 4; count of bases not matched to a gene: 7. The chain's CDR3 is CASRGWDRDYNEQFF. The CDR3 nucleotides are TGTGCCAGCAGAGGGTGGGACAGGGATTACAATGAGCAGTTCTTC. Complete variable domain (other parts from reference TRBV2 and TRBJ2-1): EPEVTQTPSHQVTQMGQEVILRCVPISNHLYFYWYRQILGQKVEFLVSFYNNEISEKSEIFDDQFSVERPDGSNFTLKIRSTKLEDSAMYFCASRGWDRDYNEQFFGPGTRLTVL.

This clone was counted a single time. V is TRBV2 and J is TRBJ1-4; D call uncertain. V lost 1 base and J lost 3, with 9 bases in between. The germline gives CDR1 SNHLY, CDR2 FYNNEI. The CDR3 runs to 15 residues. The CDR3 sequence is CASSEDVTANEKLFF. The CDR3 region has the DNA TGTGCCAGCAGTGAAGACGTAACAGCTAATGAAAAACTGTTTTTT.

This clone showed up just once. The CDR3 DNA reads TGTGCCAGCGGAATACAGGGCTCGGAGACCCAGTACTTC. Amino acid sequence: CASGIQGSETQYF. The J gene is TRBJ2-5, the V gene TRBV5-5, with D possibly matching TRBD1 (6 bases). This CDR3 spans 13 amino acids. Germline CDR1 and CDR2: SGHKS and YYEKEE (reference sequence). V was pared by 7 bases and J by 5 bases, with 15 bases between.

V and J are TRBV19 and TRBJ1-1; D ambiguous. V was trimmed by 5 bases and J by 6 bases, leaving 19 bases between them. Germline V lookup: CDR1 LNHDA, CDR2 SQIVND (reference sequence). CDR3 length: 15 amino acids. CDR3 amino acids: CASSLQADWSSEAFF. The CDR3 region has the DNA TGTGCCAGTAGTCTGCAGGCAGATTGGAGCTCTGAAGCTTTCTTT.

This sequence joins TRBV3-1 (or the pseudogene TRBV3-2) and TRBJ1-1; D is perhaps TRBD1 (5 bases). Trimming removed 4 bases at V and 11 bases at J, with 20 bases between. Germline V gives CDR1 LGHDT, CDR2 YNNKEL (reference sequence). The CDR3 totals 14 residues. The CDR3 reads CASSPPNRQTRAFF. CDR3 DNA sequence: TGTGCCAGCAGCCCTCCGAATCGACAGACCCGTGCTTTCTTT.

The chain carries TRBV27 and TRBJ1-6; D is ambiguous. CDR1 and CDR2 from the germline V gene are MNHEY and SMNVEV (reference sequence). V shed 4 bases and J shed 9 bases, with 10 bases lying between them. The CDR3 is made up of 13 amino acids. In DNA, the CDR3 is TGTGCCAGCAGTTACAGTATCCGTTCACCCCTCCACTTT. Its translation: CASSYSIRSPLHF.

V is TRBV27 and J is TRBJ2-2; D call uncertain. The CDR3 covers 13 residues. Germline CDR1 MNHEY, CDR2 SMNVEV (reference sequence). V dropped 5 bases and J dropped 8 bases, with 12 bases sitting between them. The CDR3 loop reads CASSPRIGGELFF. CDR3 sequence (DNA): TGTGCCAGCAGTCCCCGCATCGGGGGGGAGCTGTTTTTT.

V is TRBV7-2 and J is TRBJ1-1; D not certain. The germline gives CDR1 SGHTA, CDR2 FQGNSA. The CDR3 loop spans 16 amino acids. Trimming shortened V by 2 bases and J by 6 bases, and 19 bases separated the two germline ends. This CDR3 is CASSLKFADIIAEAFF. The CDR3, as DNA: TGTGCCAGCAGCTTAAAATTCGCCGATATTATAGCTGAAGCTTTCTTT.

J is TRBJ1-1 and V is TRBV4-1; D gene unclear. The CDR3 extends over 14 amino acids. Trimming removed 1 base from V and 2 bases from J, with 8 bases in between. Germline values: CDR1 MGHRA, CDR2 YSYEKL. The CDR3 loop reads CASSQGGVNTEAFF. As DNA, the CDR3 is TGCGCCAGCAGCCAAGGAGGTGTTAACACTGAAGCTTTCTTT.

This rearrangement joins TRBV11-3 to TRBJ2-1; 15 nucleotides match TRBD2. J gave up 7 bases and V 5 bases, and 3 bases lay outside the gene matches. CDR1 SGHNT and CDR2 YENEEA come from the germline V gene. The CDR3 length is 15 residues. The CDR3 nucleotides read TGTGCCAGCAGCCTCGGGACTAGCGGGAGGAATGAGCAGTTCTTC. Translating gives CASSLGTSGRNEQFF.

This clone appeared once. The chain has TRBV21-1 and TRBJ1-4. TRBV21-1 corresponds to a pseudogene. This CDR3 spans 14 amino acids. CDR3 in DNA: TGTGCCAGCTTAAGCCGGGATGGGGATGAAAAACTGTTTTTT. Protein product: CASLSRDGDEKLFF.

V and J are TRBV24-1 and TRBJ1-5; no clear D. The CDR3 runs 14 residues. Germline-derived CDR1 and CDR2 are KGHDR and SFDVKD. The ends were cut back, 6 bases at V and 1 base at J, with 9 bases in the middle. CDR3: CATSSADSNQPQHF. CDR3 sequence (DNA): TGTGCCACCAGTTCGGCGGACAGCAATCAGCCCCAGCATTTT.

This chain uses TRBV2 with TRBJ1-5; D gene uncertain. Trimming removed 2 bases at V and 6 bases at J, with 8 bases between. Germline CDR1 and CDR2: SNHLY and FYNNEI. The CDR3 has 13 amino acids. The CDR3 region has the DNA TGTGCCAGCAGTGAACGGGTAGGTCAGCCCCAGCATTTT. Its protein is CASSERVGQPQHF.

The chain has TRBV15 and TRBJ2-7; 8 nucleotides align to TRBD2. V trimming: 2 bases; J trimming: 1 base; junction bases outside the gene matches: 4. The CDR3 consists of 15 residues. In germline, CDR1 is LNHNV, CDR2 YYDKDF (reference sequence). In DNA form, the CDR3 reads TGTGCCACCAGCAGATCCGGGACTAGTTCCTACGAGCAGTACTTC. It translates to CATSRSGTSSYEQYF.

The chain couples TRBV7-2 to TRBJ1-1; 9 nucleotides line up with TRBD1. Unmatched junction bases numbered 4, after V lost 5 bases and J lost 6 bases. CDR1 and CDR2 (germline): SGHTA, FQGNSA. This CDR3 is 13 amino acids long. The CDR3 nucleotides are TGTGCCAGCAGCCCGGACAGGGGCGCTGAAGCTTTCTTT. Protein product: CASSPDRGAEAFF.

The chain has TRBV6-1 and TRBJ2-3; 8 bases map to TRBD2. Germline CDR1 is MNHNS and CDR2 is SASEGT. Germline trimming cut 0 bases from V and 4 bases from J; bases unmatched to any gene: 0. This CDR3 spans 14 amino acids. The CDR3 DNA follows: TGTGCCAGCAGTGAAGCCGGGGGGGCAGATACGCAGTATTTT. Its translation is CASSEAGGADTQYF.

The V gene is TRBV5-1, the J gene TRBJ2-7; D gene unclear. The length of the CDR3 is 14 residues. Trimming took off 3 bases at V and 1 base at J, with 11 bases between the two ends. CDR1 and CDR2 (germline): SGHRS, YFSETQ. The CDR3 loop reads CASSSGWGSYEQYF. CDR3 DNA sequence: TGCGCCAGCAGCTCCGGTTGGGGTTCCTACGAGCAGTACTTC.

This rearrangement joins TRBV13 to TRBJ2-3; TRBD2 matches at 14 bases. The germline V gene encodes CDR1 PRHDT and CDR2 FYEKMQ (reference sequence). The CDR3 sequence is 19 residues long. The trim removed 2 bases at V and 1 base at J, leaving 8 bases unmatched. The CDR3 coding sequence is TGTGCCAGCAGCTTACAAGGGACTAGCGGGGGAAGTGGCACAGATACGCAGTATTTT. Its protein is CASSLQGTSGGSGTDTQYF.

V is TRBV4-1 and J is TRBJ1-3; unclear D gene. V lost 0 bases and J lost 6, with 3 bases in between. The CDR3 has 12 residues. Per germline, CDR1 MGHRA and CDR2 YSYEKL. DNA of the CDR3: TGCGCCAGCAGCCAAGATCAAAACACCATATATTTT. It yields the protein CASSQDQNTIYF.

To note about this clone: The junction shows a germline mismatch at one end, possibly a read error. J is TRBJ1-2 and V is TRBV19, with 7 bases that match TRBD1. The length of the CDR3 is 14 residues. CDR1 is LNHDA, CDR2 SQIVND, per germline (reference sequence). The CDR3 DNA is TGTGCCAGTAGTATCCAGGGGGGGCAGGCTGGCAACACCTTC. Its protein is CASSIQGGQAGNTF.

The chain has TRBV14 and TRBJ2-1; D is uncertain. The CDR3 has 13 amino acids. V was clipped by 4 bases and J by 0 bases, with 4 bases between them. From germline, CDR1 is SGHDN and CDR2 FVKESK. As DNA, the CDR3 is TGTGCCAGCAGCCTGAGCTCCTACAATGAGCAGTTCTTC. Its translation: CASSLSSYNEQFF.

About this clone: At one of its ends the junction is not consistent with the germline gene, which may arise from a read error. V usage is TRBV24-1 and J usage is TRBJ2-6, with a possible D match to TRBD2 (5 bases). CDR1 and CDR2 (germline): KGHDR, SFDVKD. The CDR3 is made up of 13 amino acids. The CDR3 is CLTLRAGANVLTF. The CDR3, as DNA: TGCCTCACTTTGAGGGCTGGGGCCAACGTCCTGACTTTC.

In DNA form, the CDR3 reads TGTGCCATCAGTGAATTTGCGGGGGCGAGCAATCAGCCCCAGCATTTT. It encodes CAISEFAGASNQPQHF. The chain is built from TRBV10-3 and TRBJ1-5; TRBD1 is a possible D gene (6 bases). The V end was cut by 3 bases, the J end by 1 base, with 13 bases between. The CDR3 has 16 residues. CDR1 ENHRY and CDR2 SYGVKD come from the germline V gene.

DNA of the CDR3: TGTGCCAGCAGTGCAACAGGGTACTACAATGAGCAGTTCTTC. This translates into CASSATGYYNEQFF. The chain is built from TRBV27 and TRBJ2-1; TRBD1 is a possible D gene (6 bases). V dropped 5 bases and J dropped 3 bases, with 11 bases sitting between them. This CDR3 contains 14 residues. Germline values: CDR1 MNHEY, CDR2 SMNVEV (reference sequence).

The chain joins TRBV20-1 to TRBJ1-5, with D possibly being TRBD1 (5 bases). Germline values: CDR1 DFQATT, CDR2 SNEGSKA (reference sequence). Trimming left V 3 bases short and J 2 bases short, with 14 bases between. The CDR3 extends over 15 amino acids. Here the CDR3 reads CSASPGSLGNQPQHF. The CDR3, as DNA: TGCAGTGCTAGTCCAGGGTCGCTGGGCAATCAGCCCCAGCATTTT.